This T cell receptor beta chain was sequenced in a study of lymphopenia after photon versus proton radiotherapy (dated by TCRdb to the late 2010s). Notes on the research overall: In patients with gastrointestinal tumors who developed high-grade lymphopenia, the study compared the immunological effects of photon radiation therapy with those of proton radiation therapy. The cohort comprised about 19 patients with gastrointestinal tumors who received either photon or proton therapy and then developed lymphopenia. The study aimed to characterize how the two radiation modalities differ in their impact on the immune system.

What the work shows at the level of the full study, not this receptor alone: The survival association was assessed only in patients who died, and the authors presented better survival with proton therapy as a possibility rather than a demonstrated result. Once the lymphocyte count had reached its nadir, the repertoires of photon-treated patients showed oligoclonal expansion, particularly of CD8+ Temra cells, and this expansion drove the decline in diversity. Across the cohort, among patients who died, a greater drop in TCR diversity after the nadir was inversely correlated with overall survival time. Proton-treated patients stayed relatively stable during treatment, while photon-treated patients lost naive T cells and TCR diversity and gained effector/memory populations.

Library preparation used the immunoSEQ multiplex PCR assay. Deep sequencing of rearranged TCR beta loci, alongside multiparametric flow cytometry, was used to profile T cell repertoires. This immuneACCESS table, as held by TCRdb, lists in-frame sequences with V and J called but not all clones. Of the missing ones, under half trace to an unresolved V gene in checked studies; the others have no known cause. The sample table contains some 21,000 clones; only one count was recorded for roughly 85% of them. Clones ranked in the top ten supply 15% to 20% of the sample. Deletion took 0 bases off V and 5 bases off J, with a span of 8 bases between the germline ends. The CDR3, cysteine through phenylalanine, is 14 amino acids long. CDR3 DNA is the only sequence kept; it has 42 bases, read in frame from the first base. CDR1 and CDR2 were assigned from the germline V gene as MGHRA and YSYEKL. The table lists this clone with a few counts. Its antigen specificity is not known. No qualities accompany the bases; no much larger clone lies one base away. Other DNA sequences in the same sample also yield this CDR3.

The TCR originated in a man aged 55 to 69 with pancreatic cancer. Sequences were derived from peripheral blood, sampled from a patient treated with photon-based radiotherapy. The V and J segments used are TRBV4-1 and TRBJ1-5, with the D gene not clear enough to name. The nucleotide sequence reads TGCGCCAGCAGCCAAGATGGCGGTTATCAGCCCCAGCATTTT. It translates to CASSQDGGYQPQHF.